The 28 T cell receptor beta chains in this list originate from one sample, sequenced in a study of blood T cell repertoires in COVID-19 (dated by TCRdb to the early 2020s). Library prep was done by the immunoSEQ multiplex PCR assay. TCRdb retrieved this table from immuneACCESS and kept in-frame rearrangements only. Not all clones are present; in checked studies, unresolved V genes account for under half, and no reason is known for the remainder. The sample data list roughly 29,000 clones, and 81% of these were observed just once. 16% of the sample lies in the top ten. The sample comprised peripheral blood. The receptors here all came from a woman in her sixties or seventies with acute or convalescent COVID-19.

The rearrangement joins TRBV10-2 to TRBJ1-1; D remains ambiguous. The germline CDR1 and CDR2 sequences are WSHSY and SAAADI. Trimming cost V 4 bases and J 7 bases, with 13 bases left between them. The CDR3 sequence is 13 residues long. Here the CDR3 DNA reads TGCGCCAGCAGTGGATTAAGAGAGATTGAAGCTTTCTTT. Translating it yields CASSGLREIEAFF.

The gene calls are TRBV11-1 and TRBJ2-5, with 7 bases lining up with TRBD1. The length of the CDR3 is 15 residues. CDR1 and CDR2 from the germline V gene are SGHAT and FQDESV (reference sequence). The junction had 15 bases not matched to a gene; V was cut back by 5 bases and J by 9 bases. CDR3 residues: CASSVNRGEGQAQYF. CDR3 bases: TGTGCCAGCAGCGTCAACAGGGGTGAGGGGCAGGCCCAGTACTTC. Full variable domain (remainder filled in from reference TRBV11-1 and TRBJ2-5): EAEVAQSPRYKITEKSQAVAFWCDPISGHATLYWYRQILGQGPELLVQFQDESVVDDSQLPKDRFSAERLKGVDSTLKIQPAELGDSAMYLCASSVNRGEGQAQYFGPGTRLLVL.

This chain connects TRBV10-3 to TRBJ1-2, with 7 positions matching TRBD1. With 8 bases clipped from V and 2 bases from J, the junction kept 8 bases outside the gene matches. The CDR3 totals 14 residues. The V gene's germline CDR1 is ENHRY and CDR2 SYGVKD. The CDR3 DNA follows: TGTGCCATCCGACGGACAGGTGGAAACTATGGCTACACCTTC. As protein: CAIRRTGGNYGYTF.

The chain is built from TRBV11-3 and TRBJ2-1, with TRBD2 as a possible D gene (7 bases). Trimming took off 3 bases at V and 0 bases at J, with 9 bases between the two ends. Germline V gene data show CDR1 as SGHNT and CDR2 as YENEEA. This CDR3 spans 15 amino acids. CDR3 protein: CASSLGGLSYNEQFF. The CDR3 coding sequence is TGTGCCAGCAGCTTGGGGGGGCTCTCCTACAATGAGCAGTTCTTC.

This clone was observed once. V usage is TRBV21-1 and J usage is TRBJ1-2; the table assigns TRBD1, which was not confirmed against the DNA. TRBV21-1 is listed as a pseudogene. The CDR3 covers 14 residues. DNA for the CDR3: TGTGCCAGCAGTCCCAGGGAAGCTAACTATGGCTACACCTTC. It yields the protein CASSPREANYGYTF.

The chain combines TRBV11-3 with TRBJ2-7; D is possibly TRBD2 (5 bases). Trimming stripped 1 base from V and 3 bases from J, with 10 bases between. The CDR3 covers 14 residues. Per the germline V gene, CDR1 is SGHNT and CDR2 is YENEEA. The CDR3 nucleotides are TGTGCCAGCAGCTTAGGGACGGGGAACTACGAGCAGTACTTC. This gives the protein CASSLGTGNYEQYF.

This clone was seen a single time. This chain joins TRBV6-2 or TRBV6-3 and TRBJ2-5, with D possibly being TRBD2 (7 bases). CDR3 length: 14 amino acids. The germline gives CDR1 MNHEY, CDR2 SVGEGT. Deletions cut 5 bases from V and 5 bases from J, with 15 bases between. Written as DNA, the CDR3 is TGTGCCAGCAGTAAGAGGGGGGGCCGGGAGACCCAGTACTTC. This gives the protein CASSKRGGRETQYF.

The V and J genes are TRBV4-2 and TRBJ2-5; D possibly corresponds to TRBD2 (5 bases). The CDR3 loop spans 15 amino acids. From germline, CDR1 is LGHNA and CDR2 YNFKEQ. Trimming removed 4 bases from V and 5 bases from J, with 17 bases in between. The CDR3: CASSPRTAQAETQYF. DNA for the CDR3: TGTGCCAGCAGCCCCCGGACTGCCCAAGCGGAGACCCAGTACTTC.

This clone was seen a handful of times. The chain uses TRBV12-5 and TRBJ1-5, with unresolved D. Germline assignment: CDR1 LGHNT and CDR2 FRNRAP. V gave up 1 base and J gave up 6 bases, with 7 bases separating them. CDR3 length: 13 amino acids. Here the CDR3 reads CASGLESGQPQHF. The CDR3 DNA follows: TGTGCTAGTGGTTTGGAGTCGGGTCAGCCCCAGCATTTT.

The chain recombines TRBV9 with TRBJ2-1, with TRBD2 as a possible D gene (7 bases). V was clipped by 0 bases and J by 4 bases, with 14 bases between them. Germline V gene data show CDR1 as SGDLS and CDR2 as YYNGEE. The CDR3 sequence is 16 residues long. The CDR3 DNA is TGTGCCAGCAGCGTAGGTGGGGGGGGCTTATACAATGAGCAGTTCTTC. Its translation: CASSVGGGGLYNEQFF. Together with reference TRBV9 and TRBJ2-1, the CDR3 gives the full variable domain: DSGVTQTPKHLITATGQRVTLRCSPRSGDLSVYWYQQSLDQGLQFLIQYYNGEERAKGNILERFSAQQFPDLHSELNLSSLELGDSALYFCASSVGGGGLYNEQFFGPGTRLTVL.

This sequence joins TRBV19 and TRBJ2-7, with 7 bases identical to TRBD1. Trimming took 5 bases from V and 3 from J; bases not matched to a gene: 7. The V gene's germline CDR1 is LNHDA and CDR2 SQIVND (reference sequence). The CDR3 is 14 amino acids. CDR3 sequence reads: CASSEGGPDYEQYF. DNA of the CDR3: TGTGCCAGTAGTGAAGGGGGCCCCGACTACGAGCAGTACTTC.

In this sample, this clone turned up a few times. The V call is TRBV28, the J call TRBJ1-3, with TRBD1 matching 9 bases. The V and J ends lost 3 bases and 4 bases, in that order; junction bases with no gene match: 16. From germline, CDR1 is MDHEN and CDR2 SYDVKM. This CDR3 has 19 amino acids. CDR3 nucleotide sequence: TGTGCCAGCAGTTTGGGGACAGGGTTTACCGTGATTCGGGGAAACACCATATATTTT. This sequence encodes CASSLGTGFTVIRGNTIYF.

The V and J genes are TRBV19 and TRBJ1-5; 9 nucleotides match TRBD1. Germline CDR1 is LNHDA and CDR2 is SQIVND (reference sequence). There are 14 residues in the CDR3. J gave up 3 bases and V 6 bases, and 3 bases lay outside the gene matches. CDR3 sequence reads: CASRRTGDNQPQHF. The CDR3 DNA is TGTGCCAGTAGAAGGACAGGGGACAATCAGCCCCAGCATTTT.

The rearrangement links TRBV7-9 to TRBJ2-7, with D possibly being TRBD2 (6 bases). V lost 5 bases and J lost 4, with 18 bases in between. The CDR3 has 15 amino acids. Germline values: CDR1 SEHNR, CDR2 FQNEAQ (reference sequence). The CDR3 sequence: CASSKVPGTRYEQYF. CDR3 in DNA: TGTGCCAGCAGCAAGGTCCCAGGGACTCGTTACGAGCAGTACTTC.

J is TRBJ2-5 and V is TRBV2; 9 bases map to TRBD1. CDR3 length equals 15 residues. Germline V gives CDR1 SNHLY, CDR2 FYNNEI. The V and J ends lost 5 bases and 4 bases, in that order; junction bases with no gene match: 8. The CDR3 DNA sequence: TGTGCCAGCAGTTTACAGGGGGCGTTCGGAGAGACCCAGTACTTC. Its translation: CASSLQGAFGETQYF.

The chain is built from TRBV7-2 and TRBJ2-5; TRBD1 agrees at 7 bases. This CDR3 spans 13 amino acids. The germline gives CDR1 SGHTA, CDR2 FQGNSA. The V gene end was trimmed by 5 bases and the J gene end by 5 bases; junction bases not matched to a gene: 5. In nucleotides, the CDR3 is TGTGCCAGCAGCCCACAGGGGTGGGAGACCCAGTACTTC. Protein sequence: CASSPQGWETQYF.

The chain recombines TRBV7-8 with TRBJ1-2, with D possibly matching TRBD1 (5 bases). Germline loops: CDR1 SGHVS, CDR2 FQNEAQ. The CDR3 is 14 amino acids. Trimming pared 4 bases from V and 0 bases from J, leaving 9 bases between. DNA of the CDR3: TGTGCCAGCAGCTCTGGGGGGGCTAACTATGGCTACACCTTC. Its translation is CASSSGGANYGYTF.

The chain couples TRBV7-3 to TRBJ2-2, with D possibly TRBD1 on 5 matching bases. The CDR3 contains 13 residues. Per germline, CDR1 SGHTA and CDR2 FQGTGA. Trimming removed 3 bases from V and 5 bases from J, with 7 bases in between. The CDR3 bases are TGTGCCAGCAGCTTTCAGGGAACCGGGGAGCTGTTTTTT. Translation gives CASSFQGTGELFF. Full variable domain (remainder filled in from reference TRBV7-3 and TRBJ2-2): GAGVSQTPSNKVTEKGKYVELRCDPISGHTALYWYRQSLGQGPEFLIYFQGTGAADDSGLPNDRFFAVRPEGSVSTLKIQRTERGDSAVYLCASSFQGTGELFFGEGSRLTVL.

A remark on this clone: The final CDR3 position lacks the conserved phenylalanine or tryptophan, pointing to a likely read error. It is unclear where the CDR3 begins or ends on the DNA, so no DNA is shown, and the CDR3 is as TCRdb lists it. The CDR3 region is CASSLDLGITPHI. The genes are TRBV5-5 and TRBJ2-4; the tabulated D call, TRBD2, remains unverified against the DNA. The length of the CDR3 is 13 amino acids, counting both ends. Germline V gene lookup returns CDR1 SGHKS and CDR2 YYEKEE (reference sequence).

Relative to its sample, this clone is medium-sized. This chain links TRBV28 with TRBJ1-2; D possibly corresponds to TRBD1 (6 bases). CDR1 is MDHEN, CDR2 SYDVKM, per germline. V lost 6 bases and J lost 4, with 21 bases in between. The CDR3 length is 16 residues. The CDR3: CASSSIRTDTVYGYTF. For the CDR3, the DNA is TGTGCCAGCAGCTCGATTAGGACAGACACGGTCTATGGCTACACCTTC.

The V call is TRBV6-2 or TRBV6-3, the J call TRBJ1-3; tentatively, D is TRBD1 (5 bases). V lost 5 bases, J lost 0 bases, and 14 bases lay in between. The V gene's germline CDR1 is MNHEY and CDR2 SVGEGT. CDR3 size: 16 residues. In DNA, the CDR3 is TGTGCCAGCAGTCGAGCGGGACGGGCCTCTGGAAACACCATATATTTT. This encodes CASSRAGRASGNTIYF.

The V and J genes are TRBV24-1 and TRBJ1-5; 7 bases fit TRBD1. V trimming: 6 bases; J trimming: 4 bases; junction bases outside the gene matches: 8. The CDR3 has 15 residues. Per the germline V gene, CDR1 is KGHDR and CDR2 is SFDVKD. In DNA form, the CDR3 reads TGTGCCACCAGTCCAGGGGGATGGGGGAATCAGCCCCAGCATTTT. This codes for CATSPGGWGNQPQHF.

The V call is TRBV7-9, the J call TRBJ1-4; no firm D call. Germline CDR1 is SEHNR and CDR2 is FQNEAQ (reference sequence). V was cut by 1 base and J by 2 bases, with 8 bases left in between. The CDR3 has 15 residues. DNA for the CDR3: TGTGCCAGCAGCTTAGAAGGCAGGACTAATGAAAAACTGTTTTTT. Encoded protein: CASSLEGRTNEKLFF.

V and J are TRBV2 and TRBJ2-1; 9 bases agree with TRBD2. The V gene's germline CDR1 is SNHLY and CDR2 FYNNEI. The CDR3 runs to 16 residues. The V and J ends lost 8 bases and 7 bases, in that order; junction bases with no gene match: 15. The CDR3 bases are TGTGCCAGCGGTGGGGCTCTAGCGGGGCCGTTAAATGAGCAGTTCTTC. It codes for CASGGALAGPLNEQFF.

As for this clone: A junction end diverges from the germline sequence, so it may reflect a read error. The rearrangement uses TRBV19 and TRBJ1-5, with D tentatively TRBD1 (6 bases). This CDR3 is built from 11 residues. Germline V gene lookup returns CDR1 LNHDA and CDR2 SQIVND (reference sequence). The CDR3 protein is CASSPRTDQNF. CDR3 coding DNA: TGTGCCAGTAGTCCCCGGACAGACCAGAATTTT.

The chain couples TRBV7-9 to TRBJ1-5, with a tentative D call TRBD1 (5 bases). Germline V gene sequence: CDR1 SEHNR, CDR2 FQNEAQ (reference sequence). Deletions cut 5 bases from V and 6 bases from J, with 11 bases between. This CDR3 spans 13 amino acids. The CDR3 reads CASSKEGVQPQHF. CDR3 in DNA: TGTGCCAGCAGCAAGGAAGGGGTTCAGCCCCAGCATTTT.

The chain is built from TRBV28 and TRBJ1-1; D is possibly TRBD1 (6 bases). Looked up from germline, CDR1 is MDHEN and CDR2 is SYDVKM. This CDR3 contains 16 residues. Trimming removed 3 bases at V and 4 bases at J, with 18 bases between. The CDR3 sequence: CASSLGLGGGGTEAFF. CDR3 DNA sequence: TGTGCCAGCAGTTTGGGGCTCGGAGGGGGGGGCACTGAAGCTTTCTTT.

The chain employs TRBV6-5 and TRBJ1-5; 7 nucleotides agree with TRBD1. Germline V gene sequence: CDR1 MNHEY, CDR2 SVGAGI. This CDR3 has 14 amino acids. The V gene end was trimmed by 8 bases and the J gene end by 3 bases; junction bases not matched to a gene: 7. CDR3 coding DNA: TGTGCCAGCGCGAACAGGGGATCCAATCAGCCCCAGCATTTT. Translation: CASANRGSNQPQHF.